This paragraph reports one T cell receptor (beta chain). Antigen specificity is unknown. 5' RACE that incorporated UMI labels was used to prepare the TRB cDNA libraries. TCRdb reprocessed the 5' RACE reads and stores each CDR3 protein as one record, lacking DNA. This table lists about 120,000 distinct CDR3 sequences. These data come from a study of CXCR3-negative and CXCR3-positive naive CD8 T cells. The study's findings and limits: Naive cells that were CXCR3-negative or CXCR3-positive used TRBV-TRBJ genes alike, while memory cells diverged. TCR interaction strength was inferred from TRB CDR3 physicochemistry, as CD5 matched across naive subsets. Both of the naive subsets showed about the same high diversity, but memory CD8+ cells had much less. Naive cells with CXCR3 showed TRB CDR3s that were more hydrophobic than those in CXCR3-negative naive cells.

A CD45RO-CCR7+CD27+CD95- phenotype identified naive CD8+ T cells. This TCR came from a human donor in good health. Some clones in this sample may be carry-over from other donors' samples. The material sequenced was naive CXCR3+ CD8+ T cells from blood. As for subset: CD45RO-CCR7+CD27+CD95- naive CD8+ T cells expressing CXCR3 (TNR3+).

This CDR3 is CASSQDHASGGVPGANVLTF. The V and J genes are TRBV4-2 and TRBJ2-6; absent DNA, TCRdb's TRBD2 call cannot be checked. Germline V lookup: CDR1 LGHNA, CDR2 YNFKEQ. The CDR3 extends over 20 amino acids.